This TCR beta chain is drawn from a study of cytomegalovirus exposure and HLA in healthy donors. Study as a whole: T cells numbering approximately 170 million yielded around 120 million unique TCR beta sequences in an earlier analysis.

This clone was recorded a few times. The sample carries other DNA sequences with the same CDR3. Primers for the PCR totalled 60 Vbeta and 13 Jbeta. Sequenced by immunoSEQ multiplex PCR; TCRdb stores in-frame clones only, minus some. Among about 92,000 clones, around 84% were seen once, and the ten largest hold roughly 2%. Each donor's status was that of a healthy bone marrow donor. The clonotype was recovered from a man aged 18 to 30 in good health and CMV-seronegative. What was sequenced was PBMCs.

CDR3 in amino acids: CSVSTGVYGYTF. CDR3 coding DNA: TGCAGCGTGTCAACGGGAGTCTATGGCTACACCTTC. The rearrangement joins TRBV29-1 to TRBJ1-2, with D unclear. V was trimmed by 6 bases and J by 4 bases, leaving 12 bases between them. The CDR3 totals 12 residues. CDR1 SQVTM and CDR2 ANQGSEA come from the germline V gene.